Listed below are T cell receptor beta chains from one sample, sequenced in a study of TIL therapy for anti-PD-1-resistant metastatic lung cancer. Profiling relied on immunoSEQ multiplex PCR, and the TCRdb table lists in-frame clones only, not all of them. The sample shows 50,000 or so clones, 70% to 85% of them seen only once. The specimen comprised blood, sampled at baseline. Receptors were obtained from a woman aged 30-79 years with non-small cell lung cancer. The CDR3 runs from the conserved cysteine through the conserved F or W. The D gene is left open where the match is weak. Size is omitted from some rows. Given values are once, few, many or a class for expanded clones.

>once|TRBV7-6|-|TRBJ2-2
CASSSSSPSTHTGELFF
TGTGCCAGCAGCTCCTCCTCCCCCTCGACTCACACCGGGGAGCTGTTTTTT
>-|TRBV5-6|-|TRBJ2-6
CASSLYRSGANVLTF
TGTGCCAGCAGCTTGTATCGCTCTGGGGCCAACGTCCTGACTTTC
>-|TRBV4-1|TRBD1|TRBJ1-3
CASSPNRQGTGNTIYF
TGCGCCAGCAGCCCAAACCGACAGGGAACGGGAAACACCATATATTTT
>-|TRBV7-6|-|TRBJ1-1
CASSLGVLAGTNTEAFF
TGTGCCAGCAGCTTAGGGGTATTGGCAGGGACGAACACTGAAGCTTTCTTT
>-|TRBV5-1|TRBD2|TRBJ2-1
CASSLVSTSGHNEQFF
TGCGCCAGCAGCTTGGTCTCGACTAGCGGCCACAATGAGCAGTTCTTC
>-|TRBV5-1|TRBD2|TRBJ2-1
CASSLAPSGPTYNEQFF
TGCGCCAGCAGCTTGGCCCCTAGCGGGCCAACCTACAATGAGCAGTTCTTC
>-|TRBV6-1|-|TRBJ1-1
CASQRLRDTEAFF
TGTGCCAGCCAGAGACTACGGGACACTGAAGCTTTCTTT
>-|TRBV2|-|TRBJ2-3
CASSSGNTQYF
TGTGCCAGCAGTTCCGGGAATACGCAGTATTTT
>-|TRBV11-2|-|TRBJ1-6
CASSLDSGGSPLHF
TGTGCCAGCAGCTTAGATTCGGGGGGTTCACCCCTCCACTTT
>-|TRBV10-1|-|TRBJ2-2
CASSSTGMGTGELFF
TGCGCCAGCAGCTCAACAGGGATGGGCACCGGGGAGCTGTTTTTT
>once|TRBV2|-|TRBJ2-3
CASSALLTQYF
TGTGCCAGCAGTGCCCTTCTAACGCAGTATTTT
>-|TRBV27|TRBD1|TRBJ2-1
CASSLTGTGSYNEQFF
TGTGCCAGCAGTTTAACCGGGACAGGGTCGTACAATGAGCAGTTCTTC
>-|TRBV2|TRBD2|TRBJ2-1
CASKIGGNQIEQFF
TGTGCCAGCAAGATCGGGGGGAACCAAATTGAGCAGTTCTTC
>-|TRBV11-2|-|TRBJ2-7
CASSLEGFEQYF
TGTGCCAGCAGCTTAGAGGGTTTCGAGCAGTACTTC
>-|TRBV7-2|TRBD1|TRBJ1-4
CASRTGARSSEKLFF
TGTGCCAGCAGAACAGGGGCCCGATCTTCCGAAAAACTGTTTTTT
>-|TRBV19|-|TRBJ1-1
CASSIVAENTEAFF
TGTGCCAGTAGTATAGTGGCAGAGAACACTGAAGCTTTCTTT
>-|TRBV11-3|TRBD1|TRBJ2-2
CASSPQGGHNTGELFF
TGTGCCAGCAGCCCACAGGGGGGACATAACACCGGGGAGCTGTTTTTT
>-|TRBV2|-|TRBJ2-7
CASSEGLARHYEQYF
TGTGCCAGCAGTGAAGGCCTAGCGAGACACTACGAGCAGTACTTC
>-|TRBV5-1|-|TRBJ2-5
CASRGQIETQYF
TGCGCCAGCAGGGGGCAGATAGAGACCCAGTACTTC
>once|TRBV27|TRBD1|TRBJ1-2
CASSPQGASYGYTF
TGTGCCAGCAGTCCACAGGGGGCGAGCTATGGCTACACCTTC
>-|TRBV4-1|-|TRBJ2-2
CASSQVSDTGELFF
TGCGCCAGCAGCCAAGTATCTGACACCGGGGAGCTGTTTTTT
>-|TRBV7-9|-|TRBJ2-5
CASSLVDGGPPTQYF
TGTGCCAGCAGCTTAGTGGACGGGGGGCCTCCGACCCAGTACTTC
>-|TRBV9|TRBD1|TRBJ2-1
CASSAKQGADNEQFF
TGTGCCAGCAGCGCGAAACAGGGGGCTGACAATGAGCAGTTCTTC
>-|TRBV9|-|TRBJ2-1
CASSVVGQSYNEQFF
TGTGCCAGCAGCGTAGTGGGACAATCCTACAATGAGCAGTTCTTC
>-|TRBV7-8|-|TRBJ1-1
CASSPPRDTEAFF
TGTGCCAGCAGCCCACCGAGGGACACTGAAGCTTTCTTT
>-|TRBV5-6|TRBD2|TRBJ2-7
CASSLGLAGGGSYEQYF
TGTGCCAGCAGCTTGGGGCTAGCGGGAGGTGGGTCCTACGAGCAGTACTTC
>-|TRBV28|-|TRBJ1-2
CASTEDRTNYGYTF
TGTGCCAGCACCGAGGACAGAACGAACTATGGCTACACCTTC
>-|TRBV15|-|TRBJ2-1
CATSRERPEQFF
TGTGCCACCAGCAGAGAGCGTCCCGAGCAGTTCTTC
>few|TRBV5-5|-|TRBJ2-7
CASSLAGGTDPYEQYF
TGTGCCAGCAGCTTGGCCGGCGGGACCGACCCCTACGAGCAGTACTTC
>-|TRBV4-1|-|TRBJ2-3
CASSQDRASGTDTQYF
TGCGCCAGCAGCCAAGATCGGGCTAGCGGCACAGATACGCAGTATTTT
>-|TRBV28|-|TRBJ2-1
CASRAVERIEQFF
TGTGCCAGCAGGGCCGTTGAAAGGATTGAGCAGTTCTTC
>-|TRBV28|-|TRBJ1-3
CASSLPTATSGNTIYF
TGTGCCAGCAGTTTACCCACGGCAACCTCAGGAAACACCATATATTTT
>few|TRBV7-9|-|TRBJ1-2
CASSLGEGTLGGYTF
TGTGCCAGCAGCTTAGGTGAGGGTACGTTGGGAGGCTACACCTTC
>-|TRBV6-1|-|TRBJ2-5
CASRVGPQETQYF
TGTGCCAGCAGGGTGGGGCCCCAAGAGACCCAGTACTTC
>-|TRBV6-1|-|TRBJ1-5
CASSEASRYSNQPQHF
TGTGCCAGCAGTGAAGCGAGCCGGTATAGCAATCAGCCCCAGCATTTT
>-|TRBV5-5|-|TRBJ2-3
CASSLAGAGTDTQYF
TGTGCCAGCAGCTTGGCCGGGGCGGGGACAGATACGCAGTATTTT
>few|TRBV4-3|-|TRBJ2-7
CASSQRRGWRSLEQYF
TGCGCCAGCAGCCAAAGGAGGGGATGGAGGAGTCTCGAGCAGTACTTC